These T cell receptor beta chains were read from a single sample in a study of identical twins. MiXCR, run by TCRdb on the 5' RACE reads, gives a single entry per CDR3 protein. The sample has about 570,000 distinct CDR3 sequences; more than 9% are singletons. Separately, the same data were catalogued under a study of yellow fever vaccine responses in identical twins.

Specimen: PBMCs. These receptors were taken from a woman aged 18-30 years in good health. Both conserved end residues are part of each CDR3. The D gene is left open where the match is weak. Expanded clones get a size class; other rows say once, few or many, or leave the size out.

size,J,D,V,CDR3,DNA
once,TRBJ2-7,NA,TRBV6-5,CASSYLGQSSYEQYF,TGTGCCAGCAGTTACTTGGGGCAGAGCTCCTACGAGCAGTACTTC
many,TRBJ2-2,TRBD1,TRBV15,CATSSGTGHTGELFF,TGTGCCACCAGCAGCGGGACAGGGCACACCGGGGAGCTGTTTTTT
NA,TRBJ2-2,TRBD2,TRBV19,CASGLAGASTGELFF,TGTGCCAGTGGACTAGCGGGGGCATCTACCGGGGAGCTGTTTTTT
NA,TRBJ2-3,TRBD2,TRBV12-3/TRBV12-4,CACSLMRLAGATDTQYF,TGTGCCTGCAGTTTAATGCGACTAGCGGGCGCCACAGATACGCAGTATTTT
few,TRBJ1-5,NA,TRBV7-9,CASLPQSGNHSNQPQHF,TGTGCCAGCCTCCCCCAGTCGGGGAACCATAGCAATCAGCCCCAGCATTTT
NA,TRBJ2-1,NA,TRBV20-1,CSARDDNNEQFF,TGCAGTGCTAGGGATGACAACAATGAGCAGTTCTTC
many,TRBJ2-1,NA,TRBV2,CASSDLGDWRDNEQFF,TGTGCCAGCAGTGACCTTGGGGATTGGAGGGACAATGAGCAGTTCTTC
NA,TRBJ2-6,NA,TRBV12-3/TRBV12-4,CASIKGGRTTSGANVLTF,TGTGCCAGCATCAAAGGTGGACGGACAACCTCTGGGGCCAACGTCCTGACTTTC
few,TRBJ1-2,TRBD1,TRBV4-1,CASSQGTGNYGYTF,TGCGCCAGCAGCCAAGGGACAGGGAACTATGGCTACACCTTC
few,TRBJ2-2,TRBD2,TRBV12-3/TRBV12-4,CASNGGGTGELFF,TGTGCCAGCAATGGGGGGGGCACCGGGGAGCTGTTTTTT
NA,TRBJ1-2,TRBD1,TRBV12-3/TRBV12-4,CASSFGQGVIYGYTF,TGTGCCAGCAGTTTTGGCCAGGGGGTCATCTATGGCTACACCTTC
NA,TRBJ2-7,NA,TRBV4-2,CASSQDVQDSYEQYF,TGTGCCAGCAGCCAAGATGTCCAGGATTCCTACGAGCAGTACTTC
few,TRBJ2-2,NA,TRBV20-1,CSAKWGNTGELFF,TGCAGTGCTAAGTGGGGGAACACCGGGGAGCTGTTTTTT
NA,TRBJ2-3,TRBD2,TRBV10-3,CAISDIRGGADTQYF,TGTGCCATCAGTGATATACGGGGGGGCGCGGATACGCAGTATTTT
few,TRBJ1-1,NA,TRBV3-1,CASSQAEGLAEAFF,TGTGCCAGCAGCCAAGCGGAGGGGCTTGCTGAAGCTTTCTTT
few,TRBJ2-1,NA,TRBV7-9,CASSISGGDEQFF,TGTGCCAGCAGCATAAGCGGCGGTGATGAGCAGTTCTTC
many,TRBJ2-7,TRBD2,TRBV6-4,CASSSGTIREQYF,TGTGCCAGCAGTTCCGGGACTATCCGCGAGCAGTACTTC
few,TRBJ1-1,TRBD1,TRBV5-1,CASSLQGADTEAFF,TGCGCCAGCAGCTTGCAGGGGGCGGACACTGAAGCTTTCTTT
few,TRBJ2-1,NA,TRBV5-6,CASSRIHPTYNEQFF,TGTGCCAGCAGCCGCATACACCCTACCTACAATGAGCAGTTCTTC